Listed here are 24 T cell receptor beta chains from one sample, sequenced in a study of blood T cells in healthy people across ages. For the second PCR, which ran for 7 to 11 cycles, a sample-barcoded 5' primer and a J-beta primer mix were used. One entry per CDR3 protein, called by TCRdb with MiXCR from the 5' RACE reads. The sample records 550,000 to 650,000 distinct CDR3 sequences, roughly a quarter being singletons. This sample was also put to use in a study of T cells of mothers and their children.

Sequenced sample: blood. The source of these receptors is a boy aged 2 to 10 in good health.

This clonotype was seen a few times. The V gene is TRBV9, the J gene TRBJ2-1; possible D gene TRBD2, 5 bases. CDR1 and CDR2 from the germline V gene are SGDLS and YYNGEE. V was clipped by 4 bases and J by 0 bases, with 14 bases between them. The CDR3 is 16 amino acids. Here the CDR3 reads CASSPRFGSSYNEQFF. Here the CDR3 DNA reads TGTGCCAGCAGCCCCCGATTTGGGAGCTCCTACAATGAGCAGTTCTTC.

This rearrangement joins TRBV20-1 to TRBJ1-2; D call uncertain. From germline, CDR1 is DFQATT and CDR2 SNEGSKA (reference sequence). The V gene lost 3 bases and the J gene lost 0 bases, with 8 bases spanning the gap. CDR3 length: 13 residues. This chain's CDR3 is CSASGLANYGYTF. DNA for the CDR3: TGCAGTGCTAGCGGGTTAGCTAACTATGGCTACACCTTC.

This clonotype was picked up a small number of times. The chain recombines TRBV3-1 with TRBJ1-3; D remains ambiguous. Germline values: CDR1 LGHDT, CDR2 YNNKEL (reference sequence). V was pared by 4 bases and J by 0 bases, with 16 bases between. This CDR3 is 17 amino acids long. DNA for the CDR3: TGTGCCAGCAGCCGGACGGGTCGTAGCAGCTCTGGAAACACCATATATTTT. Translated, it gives CASSRTGRSSSGNTIYF.

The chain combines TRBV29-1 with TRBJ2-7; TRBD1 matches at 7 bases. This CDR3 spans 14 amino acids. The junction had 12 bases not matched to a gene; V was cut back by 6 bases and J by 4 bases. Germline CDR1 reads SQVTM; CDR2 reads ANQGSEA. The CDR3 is CSVNTGDPRYEQYF. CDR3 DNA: TGCAGCGTAAATACAGGGGACCCAAGGTACGAGCAGTACTTC.

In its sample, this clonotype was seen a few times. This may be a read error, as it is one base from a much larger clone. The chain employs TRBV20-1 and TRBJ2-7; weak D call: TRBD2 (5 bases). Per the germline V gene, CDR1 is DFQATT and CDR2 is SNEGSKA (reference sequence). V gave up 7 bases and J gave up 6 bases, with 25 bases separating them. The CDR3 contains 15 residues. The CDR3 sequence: CSVSRVARVKGEQYF. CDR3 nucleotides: TGCAGTGTTAGCCGAGTAGCGAGGGTAAAGGGCGAGCAGTACTTC.

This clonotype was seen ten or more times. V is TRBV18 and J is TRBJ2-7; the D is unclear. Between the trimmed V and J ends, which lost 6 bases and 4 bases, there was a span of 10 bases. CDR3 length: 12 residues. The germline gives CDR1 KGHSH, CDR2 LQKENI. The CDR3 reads CASSPSLYEQYF. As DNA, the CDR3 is TGTGCCAGCTCTCCCTCACTATACGAGCAGTACTTC.

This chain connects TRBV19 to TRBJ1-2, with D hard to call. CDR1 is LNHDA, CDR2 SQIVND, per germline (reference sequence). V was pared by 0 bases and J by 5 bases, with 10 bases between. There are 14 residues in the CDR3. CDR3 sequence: CASSIDNGVYGYTF. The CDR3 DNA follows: TGTGCCAGTAGTATAGATAACGGCGTGTATGGCTACACCTTC.

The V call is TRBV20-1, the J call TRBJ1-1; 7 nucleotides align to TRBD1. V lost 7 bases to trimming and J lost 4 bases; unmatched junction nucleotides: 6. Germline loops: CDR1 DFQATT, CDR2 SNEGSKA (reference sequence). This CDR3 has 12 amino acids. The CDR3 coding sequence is TGCAGTGTAAAGACAGGGTCCACTGAAGCTTTCTTT. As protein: CSVKTGSTEAFF.

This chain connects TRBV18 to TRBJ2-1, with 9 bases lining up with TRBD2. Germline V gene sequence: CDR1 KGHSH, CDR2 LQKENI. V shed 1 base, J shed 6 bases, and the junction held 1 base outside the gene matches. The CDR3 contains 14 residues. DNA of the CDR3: TGTGCCAGCTCACCACTGCGGGGGGGCAATGAGCAGTTCTTC. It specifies CASSPLRGGNEQFF.

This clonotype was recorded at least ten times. This CDR3 is CASSIFSGDYNEQFF. CDR3 DNA: TGTGCCAGTAGTATTTTTAGCGGAGACTACAATGAGCAGTTCTTC. V and J are TRBV19 and TRBJ2-1; weak D call: TRBD2 (6 bases). CDR1 LNHDA and CDR2 SQIVND come from the germline V gene (reference sequence). Deletions cut 3 bases from V and 3 bases from J, with 12 bases between. The CDR3 runs 15 residues.

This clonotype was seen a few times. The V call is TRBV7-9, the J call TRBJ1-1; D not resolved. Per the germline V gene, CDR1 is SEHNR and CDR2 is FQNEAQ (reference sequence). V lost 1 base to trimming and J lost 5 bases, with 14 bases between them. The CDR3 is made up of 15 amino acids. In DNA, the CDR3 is TGTGCCAGCAGCTTAGTCCGAGGCAGGCTAACTGAAGCTTTCTTT. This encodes CASSLVRGRLTEAFF. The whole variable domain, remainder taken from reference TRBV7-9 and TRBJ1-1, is DTGVSQNPRHKITKRGQNVTFRCDPISEHNRLYWYRQTLGQGPEFLTYFQNEAQLEKSRLLSDRFSAERPKGSFSTLEIQRTEQGDSAMYLCASSLVRGRLTEAFFGQGTRLTVV.

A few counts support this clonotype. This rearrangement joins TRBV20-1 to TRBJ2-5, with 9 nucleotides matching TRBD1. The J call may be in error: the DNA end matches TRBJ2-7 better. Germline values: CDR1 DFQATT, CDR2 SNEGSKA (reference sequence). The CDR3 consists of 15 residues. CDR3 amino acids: CSAGRLETGGYEQYF. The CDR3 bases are TGCAGTGCTGGCCGTCTCGAGACAGGGGGCTACGAGCAGTACTTC.

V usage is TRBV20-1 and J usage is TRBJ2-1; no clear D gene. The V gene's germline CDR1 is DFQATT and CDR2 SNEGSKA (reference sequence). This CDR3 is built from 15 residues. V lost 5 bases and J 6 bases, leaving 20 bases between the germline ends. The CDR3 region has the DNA TGCAGTGCTCCACTGCAGGAGTTCTGGGGCAATGAGCAGTTCTTC. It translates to CSAPLQEFWGNEQFF.

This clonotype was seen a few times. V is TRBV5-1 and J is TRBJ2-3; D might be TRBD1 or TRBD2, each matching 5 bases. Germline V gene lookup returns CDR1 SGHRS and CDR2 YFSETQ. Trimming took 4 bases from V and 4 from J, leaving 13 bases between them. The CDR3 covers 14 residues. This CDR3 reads CASSPRVGPDTQYF. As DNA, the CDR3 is TGCGCCAGCAGCCCCCGGGTGGGACCAGATACGCAGTATTTT.

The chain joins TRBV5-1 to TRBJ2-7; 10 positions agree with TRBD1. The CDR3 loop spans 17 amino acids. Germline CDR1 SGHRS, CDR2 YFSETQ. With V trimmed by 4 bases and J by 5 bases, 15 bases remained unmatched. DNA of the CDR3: TGCGCCAGCAGCCTTGAATTCACCGGGACAGGGGAAGACGAGCAGTACTTC. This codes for CASSLEFTGTGEDEQYF.

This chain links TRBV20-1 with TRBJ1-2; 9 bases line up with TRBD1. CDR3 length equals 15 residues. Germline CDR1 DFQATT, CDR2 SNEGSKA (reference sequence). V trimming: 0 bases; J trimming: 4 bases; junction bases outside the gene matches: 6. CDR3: CSARDTGGAGYGYTF. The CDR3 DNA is TGCAGTGCTAGAGACACAGGGGGCGCGGGCTATGGCTACACCTTC.

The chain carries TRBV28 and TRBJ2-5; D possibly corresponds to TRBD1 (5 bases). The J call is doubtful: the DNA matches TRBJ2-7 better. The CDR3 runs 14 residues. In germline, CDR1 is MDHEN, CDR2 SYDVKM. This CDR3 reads CASSLFTGFNEQYF. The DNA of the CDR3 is TGTGCCAGCAGTTTATTTACAGGATTCAACGAGCAGTACTTC.

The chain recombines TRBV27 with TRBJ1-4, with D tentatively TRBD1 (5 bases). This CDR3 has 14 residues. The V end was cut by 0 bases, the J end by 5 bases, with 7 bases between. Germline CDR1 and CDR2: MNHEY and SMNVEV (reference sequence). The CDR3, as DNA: TGTGCCAGCAGTTTATCTGGACAAAATGAAAAACTGTTTTTT. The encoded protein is CASSLSGQNEKLFF.

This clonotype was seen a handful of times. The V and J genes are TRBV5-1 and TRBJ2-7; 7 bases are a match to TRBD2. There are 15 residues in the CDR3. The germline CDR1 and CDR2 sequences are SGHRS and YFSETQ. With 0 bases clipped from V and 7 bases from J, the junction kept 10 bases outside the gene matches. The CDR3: CASSLAGTTGREQYF. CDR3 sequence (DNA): TGCGCCAGCAGCTTGGCCGGGACTACGGGTCGGGAGCAGTACTTC.

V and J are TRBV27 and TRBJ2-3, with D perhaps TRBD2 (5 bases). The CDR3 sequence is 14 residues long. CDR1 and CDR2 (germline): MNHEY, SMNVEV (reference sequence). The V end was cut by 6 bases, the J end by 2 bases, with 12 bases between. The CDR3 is CASRSGNPTDTQYF. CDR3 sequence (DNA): TGTGCCAGCAGAAGCGGAAACCCCACAGATACGCAGTATTTT.

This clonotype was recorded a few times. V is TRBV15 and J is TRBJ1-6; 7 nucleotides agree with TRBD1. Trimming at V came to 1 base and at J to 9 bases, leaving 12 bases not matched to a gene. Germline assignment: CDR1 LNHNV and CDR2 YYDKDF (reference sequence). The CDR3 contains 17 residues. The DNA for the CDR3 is TGTGCCACCAGCAGAGTAACCCCGGGTTACAGGGGTTCACCCCTCCACTTT. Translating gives CATSRVTPGYRGSPLHF. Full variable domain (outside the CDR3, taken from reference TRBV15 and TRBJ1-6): DAMVIQNPRYQVTQFGKPVTLSCSQTLNHNVMYWYQQKSSQAPKLLFHYYDKDFNNEADTPDNFQSRRPNTSFCFLDIRSPGLGDTAMYLCATSRVTPGYRGSPLHFGNGTRLTVT.

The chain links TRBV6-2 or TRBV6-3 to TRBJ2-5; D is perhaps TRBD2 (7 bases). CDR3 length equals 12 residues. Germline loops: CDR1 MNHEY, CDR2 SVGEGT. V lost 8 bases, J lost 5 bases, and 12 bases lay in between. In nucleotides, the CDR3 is TGTGCCAGCGGGGGGGCCTGGGAGACCCAGTACTTC. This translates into CASGGAWETQYF.

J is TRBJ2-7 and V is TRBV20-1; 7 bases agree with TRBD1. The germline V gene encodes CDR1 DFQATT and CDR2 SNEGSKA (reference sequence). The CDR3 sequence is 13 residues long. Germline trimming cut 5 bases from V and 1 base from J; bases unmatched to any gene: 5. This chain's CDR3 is CSAHRQGSYEQYF. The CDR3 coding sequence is TGCAGTGCTCACCGACAGGGTTCCTACGAGCAGTACTTC.

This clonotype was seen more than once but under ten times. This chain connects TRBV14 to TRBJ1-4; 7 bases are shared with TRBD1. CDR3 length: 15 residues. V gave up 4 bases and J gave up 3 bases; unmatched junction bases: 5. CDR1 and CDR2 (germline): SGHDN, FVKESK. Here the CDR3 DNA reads TGTGCCAGCAGCCGAGGGGACAGCGCTAATGAAAAACTGTTTTTT. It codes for CASSRGDSANEKLFF. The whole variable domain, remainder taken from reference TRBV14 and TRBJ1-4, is EAGVTQFPSHSVIEKGQTVTLRCDPISGHDNLYWYRRVMGKEIKFLLHFVKESKQDESGMPNNRFLAERTGGTYSTLKVQPAELEDSGVYFCASSRGDSANEKLFFGSGTQLSVL.